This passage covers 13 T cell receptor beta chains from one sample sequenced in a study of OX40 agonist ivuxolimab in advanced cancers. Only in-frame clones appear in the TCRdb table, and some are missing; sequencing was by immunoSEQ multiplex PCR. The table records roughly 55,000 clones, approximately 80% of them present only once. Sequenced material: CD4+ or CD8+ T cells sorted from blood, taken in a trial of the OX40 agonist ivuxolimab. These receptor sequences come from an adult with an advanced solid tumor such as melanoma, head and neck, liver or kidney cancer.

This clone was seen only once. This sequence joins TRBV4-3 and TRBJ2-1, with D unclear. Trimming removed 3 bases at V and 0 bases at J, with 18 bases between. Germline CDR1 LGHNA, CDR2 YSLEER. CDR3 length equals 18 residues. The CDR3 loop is CASSQIRGYASSYNEQFF. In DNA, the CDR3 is TGCGCCAGCAGCCAGATCCGAGGATATGCCAGCTCCTACAATGAGCAGTTCTTC.

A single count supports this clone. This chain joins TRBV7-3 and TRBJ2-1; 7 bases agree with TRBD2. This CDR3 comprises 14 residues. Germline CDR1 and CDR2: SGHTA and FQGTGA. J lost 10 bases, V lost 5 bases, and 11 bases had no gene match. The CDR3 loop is CASSDGGTIGEQFF. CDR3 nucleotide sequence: TGTGCCAGCAGCGATGGGGGGACTATAGGGGAGCAGTTCTTC.

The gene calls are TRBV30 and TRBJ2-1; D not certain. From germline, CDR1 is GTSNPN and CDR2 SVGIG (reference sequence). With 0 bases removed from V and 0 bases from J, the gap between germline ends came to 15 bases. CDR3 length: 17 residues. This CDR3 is CAWSVAIGFSSYNEQFF. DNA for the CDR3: TGTGCCTGGAGTGTTGCTATTGGGTTTAGCTCCTACAATGAGCAGTTCTTC.

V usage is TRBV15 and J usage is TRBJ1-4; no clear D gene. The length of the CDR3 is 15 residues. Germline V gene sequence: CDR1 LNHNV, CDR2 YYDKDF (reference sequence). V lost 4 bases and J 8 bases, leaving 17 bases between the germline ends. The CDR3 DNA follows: TGTGCCACCAGCACCCTGTCGGAGGGAGAAGAAAAACTGTTTTTT. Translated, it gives CATSTLSEGEEKLFF.

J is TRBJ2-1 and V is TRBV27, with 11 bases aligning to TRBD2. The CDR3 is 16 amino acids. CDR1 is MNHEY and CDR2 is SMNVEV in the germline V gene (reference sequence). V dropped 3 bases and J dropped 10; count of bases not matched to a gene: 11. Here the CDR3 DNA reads TGTGCCAGCAGTTTGGGGCTAGCGGGAGGAAGAGTCGAGCAGTTCTTC. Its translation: CASSLGLAGGRVEQFF.

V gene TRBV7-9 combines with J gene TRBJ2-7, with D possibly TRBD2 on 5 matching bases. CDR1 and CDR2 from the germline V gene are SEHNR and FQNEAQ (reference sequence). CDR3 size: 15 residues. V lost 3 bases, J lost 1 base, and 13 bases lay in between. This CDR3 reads CASSFTPRGSYEQYF. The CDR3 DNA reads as TGTGCCAGCAGCTTTACCCCCCGGGGTTCCTACGAGCAGTACTTC.

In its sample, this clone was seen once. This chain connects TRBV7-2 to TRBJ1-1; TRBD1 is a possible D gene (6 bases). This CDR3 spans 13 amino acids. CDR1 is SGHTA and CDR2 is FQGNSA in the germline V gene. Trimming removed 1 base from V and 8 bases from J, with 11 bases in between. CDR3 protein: CASSLDIDREAFF. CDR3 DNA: TGTGCCAGCAGCTTAGATATCGACAGGGAAGCTTTCTTT.

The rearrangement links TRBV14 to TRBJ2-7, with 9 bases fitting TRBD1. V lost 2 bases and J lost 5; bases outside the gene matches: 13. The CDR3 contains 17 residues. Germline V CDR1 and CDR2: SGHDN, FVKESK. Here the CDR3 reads CASSQWGPGTGLHEQYF. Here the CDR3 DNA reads TGTGCCAGCAGCCAATGGGGGCCCGGGACAGGGCTCCACGAGCAGTACTTC.

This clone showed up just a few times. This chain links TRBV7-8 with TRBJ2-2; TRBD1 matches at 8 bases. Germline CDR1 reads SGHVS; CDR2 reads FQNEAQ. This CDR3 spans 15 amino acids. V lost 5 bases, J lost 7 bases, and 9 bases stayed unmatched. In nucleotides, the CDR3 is TGTGCCAGCAGCCCCCAGGGGGCAGGTGGCGGGGAGCTGTTTTTT. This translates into CASSPQGAGGGELFF. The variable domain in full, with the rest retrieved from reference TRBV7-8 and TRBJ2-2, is GAGVSQSPRYKVAKRGQDVALRCDPISGHVSLFWYQQALGQGPEFLTYFQNEAQLDKSGLPSDRFFAERPEGSVSTLKIQRTQQEDSAVYLCASSPQGAGGGELFFGEGSRLTVL.

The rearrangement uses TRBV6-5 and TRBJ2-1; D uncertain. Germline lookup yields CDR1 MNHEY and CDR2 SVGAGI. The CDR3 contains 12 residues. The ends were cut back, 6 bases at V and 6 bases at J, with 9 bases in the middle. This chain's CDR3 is CASSPSGNEQFF. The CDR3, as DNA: TGTGCCAGCAGCCCAAGTGGCAATGAGCAGTTCTTC.

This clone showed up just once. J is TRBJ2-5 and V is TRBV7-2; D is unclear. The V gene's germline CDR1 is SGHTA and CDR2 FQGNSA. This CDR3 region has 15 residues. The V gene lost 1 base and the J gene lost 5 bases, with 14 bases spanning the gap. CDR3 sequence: CASSLGVGAWETQYF. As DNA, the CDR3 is TGTGCCAGCAGCTTAGGGGTAGGAGCTTGGGAGACCCAGTACTTC. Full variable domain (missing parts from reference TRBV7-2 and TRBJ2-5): GAGVSQSPSNKVTEKGKDVELRCDPISGHTALYWYRQSLGQGLEFLIYFQGNSAPDKSGLPSDRFSAERTGGSVSTLTIQRTQQEDSAVYLCASSLGVGAWETQYFGPGTRLLVL.

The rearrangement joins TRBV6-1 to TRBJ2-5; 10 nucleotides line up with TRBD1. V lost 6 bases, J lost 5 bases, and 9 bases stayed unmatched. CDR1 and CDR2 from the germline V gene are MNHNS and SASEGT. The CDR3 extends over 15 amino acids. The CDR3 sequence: CASRGGTGAGETQYF. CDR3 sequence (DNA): TGTGCCAGCAGGGGAGGGACAGGGGCCGGGGAGACCCAGTACTTC.

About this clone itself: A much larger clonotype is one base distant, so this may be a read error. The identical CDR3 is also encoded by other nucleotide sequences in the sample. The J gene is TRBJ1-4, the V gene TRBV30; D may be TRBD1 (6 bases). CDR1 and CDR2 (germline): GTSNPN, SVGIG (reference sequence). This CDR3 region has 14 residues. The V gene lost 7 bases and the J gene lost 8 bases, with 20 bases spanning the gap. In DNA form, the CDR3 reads TGTGCCTTGGGGGGCCGAGACAGTCTCGAAAAACTGTTTTTT. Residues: CALGGRDSLEKLFF.